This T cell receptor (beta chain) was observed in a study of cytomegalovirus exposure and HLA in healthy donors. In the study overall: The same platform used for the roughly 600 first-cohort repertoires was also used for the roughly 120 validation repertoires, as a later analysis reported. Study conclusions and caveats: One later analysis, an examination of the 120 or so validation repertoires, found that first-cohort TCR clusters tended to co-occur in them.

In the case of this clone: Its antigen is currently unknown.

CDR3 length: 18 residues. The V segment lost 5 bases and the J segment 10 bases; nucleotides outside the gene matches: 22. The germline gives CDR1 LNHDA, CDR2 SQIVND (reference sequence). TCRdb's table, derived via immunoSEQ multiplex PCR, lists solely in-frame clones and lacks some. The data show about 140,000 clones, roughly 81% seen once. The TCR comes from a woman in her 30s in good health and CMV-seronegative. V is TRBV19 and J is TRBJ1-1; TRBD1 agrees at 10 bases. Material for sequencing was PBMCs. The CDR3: CASSPTGTGDLWRLGAFF. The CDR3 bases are TGTGCCAGTAGTCCTACCGGGACAGGGGATCTTTGGAGGCTCGGAGCTTTCTTT.